This T cell receptor (beta chain) was obtained from a study of shared clonotypes between healthy human individuals. On the study more broadly: Researchers drew samples from a couple of women and a few men aged 18 to 49.

Trimming stripped 8 bases from V and 0 bases from J, with 6 bases between. The CDR3 is 12 residues long. Per germline, CDR1 MNHNY and CDR2 SVGAGI (reference sequence). The authors ran the assay at deep level. The data were produced by immunoSEQ multiplex PCR, yet TCRdb's version contains in-frame clones alone and is incomplete. The data show around 500,000 clones, with around 79% seen just once and over 10% held by the top ten. Sequencing used PBMCs. The V and J genes are TRBV6-6 and TRBJ2-3; no clear D. This receptor was obtained from a woman in her forties in good health. Some clones in this sample may be carry-over from other donors' samples. The CDR3 DNA sequence: TGTGCCAGCTCAATGAGCACAGATACGCAGTATTTT. It codes for CASSMSTDTQYF.